The source of this T cell receptor (beta chain) is a study of shared clonotypes between healthy human individuals. Assay used: immunoSEQ multiplex PCR; TCRdb lists only in-frame clones, some missing. The repertoire holds 750,000 to 1,000,000 clones, with 80% to 95% as singletons. General study results and limits: Rarefaction showed that sequencing of sorted subsets was incomplete (despite large depth).

The CDR3 has 14 amino acids. V shed 5 bases and J shed 2 bases, with 10 bases lying between them. Germline V gene lookup returns CDR1 SEHNR and CDR2 FQNEAQ (reference sequence). A word on this clone: The antigen remains unidentified.

Terminally differentiated effector memory CD45RA+ cells were excluded by CCR7 positive selection of CD45RO-negative cells. Sequencing used naive CD8+ T cells sorted from blood. The chain combines TRBV7-9 with TRBJ2-1; D remains unclear. This sequence originates from a man aged 25 to 40 in good health. The CDR3 here is CASSPPGAYNEQFF. The CDR3, as DNA: TGTGCCAGCAGCCCCCCTGGGGCCTACAATGAGCAGTTCTTC.